A single sample is the source of the 27 T cell receptor beta chains below, sequenced in a study of OX40 agonist ivuxolimab in advanced cancers. Some clones are missing from TCRdb's copy, which holds only in-frame ones; the method was immunoSEQ multiplex PCR. The sample consists of around 31,000 clones, 75% to 85% of them appearing once. The sample here was CD4+ or CD8+ T cells sorted from blood, taken in a trial of the OX40 agonist ivuxolimab. Source of these receptors: an adult with an advanced solid tumor such as melanoma, head and neck, liver or kidney cancer.

This chain uses TRBV5-1 with TRBJ2-2; 8 positions match TRBD2. Germline V CDR1 and CDR2: SGHRS, YFSETQ. This CDR3 is built from 12 residues. V gave up 9 bases and J gave up 6 bases; unmatched junction bases: 4. The CDR3: CATQRGPGELFF. In DNA, the CDR3 is TGCGCCACCCAGCGGGGGCCCGGGGAGCTGTTTTTT.

This clone appeared once. The chain has TRBV11-2 and TRBJ1-2; 8 bases map to TRBD1. The CDR3 spans 17 residues. Unmatched junction bases numbered 18, after V lost 5 bases and J lost 7 bases. CDR1 is SGHAT, CDR2 FQNNGV, per germline. This chain's CDR3 is CASSGGGSDRVPFGYTF. DNA for the CDR3: TGTGCCAGCAGCGGAGGGGGTTCGGACAGGGTCCCTTTTGGCTACACCTTC.

The chain has TRBV6-5 and TRBJ1-1, with D possibly matching TRBD1 (5 bases). The CDR3 extends over 14 amino acids. CDR1 MNHEY and CDR2 SVGAGI come from the germline V gene. Trimming cost V 7 bases and J 4 bases, with 16 bases left between them. The CDR3 coding sequence is TGTGCCAGCACCTCACCCAGGGACCGCACTGAAGCTTTCTTT. Encoded protein: CASTSPRDRTEAFF.

The V gene is TRBV4-1, the J gene TRBJ2-1, with TRBD2 matching 9 bases. CDR3 size: 15 residues. V gave up 1 base and J gave up 2 bases; unmatched junction bases: 0. CDR1 and CDR2 from the germline V gene are MGHRA and YSYEKL. CDR3 residues: CASSQVAGAYNEQFF. The CDR3 DNA follows: TGCGCCAGCAGCCAAGTAGCGGGAGCCTACAATGAGCAGTTCTTC.

The J gene is TRBJ1-3, the V gene TRBV7-2; D is perhaps TRBD1 (5 bases). The germline CDR1 and CDR2 sequences are SGHTA and FQGNSA. This CDR3 has 15 residues. V was clipped by 5 bases and J by 0 bases, with 11 bases between them. As DNA, the CDR3 is TGTGCCAGCAGCCCGGACATTTCCTCTGGAAACACCATATATTTT. It yields the protein CASSPDISSGNTIYF.

This clone is a singleton in its sample. This sample also contains other DNA sequences that code for the same CDR3. The chain uses TRBV5-1 and TRBJ1-1; D is undetermined. Looked up from germline, CDR1 is SGHRS and CDR2 is YFSETQ. The CDR3 has 14 residues. Trimming removed 4 bases from V and 0 bases from J, with 10 bases in between. The CDR3 sequence: CASSRLTVNTEAFF. The CDR3 bases are TGCGCCAGCAGCCGACTTACAGTGAACACTGAAGCTTTCTTT.

The J gene is TRBJ2-2, the V gene TRBV2; D ambiguous. Germline V gene data show CDR1 as SNHLY and CDR2 as FYNNEI. V lost 8 bases to trimming and J lost 5 bases, with 18 bases between them. CDR3 length: 15 residues. The CDR3 nucleotides are TGTGCCAGCCTGAGAGGAAATGGAAGAACCGGGGAGCTGTTTTTT. This translates into CASLRGNGRTGELFF.

This clone was seen just once. The gene calls are TRBV7-8 and TRBJ2-7; D perhaps matches TRBD2 (6 bases). Germline CDR1 SGHVS, CDR2 FQNEAQ. The CDR3 length is 15 residues. V was cut by 5 bases and J by 2 bases, with 16 bases left in between. CDR3 nucleotide sequence: TGTGCCAGCAGCCCTTACCGACTAGGAGCCTACGAGCAGTACTTC. The encoded protein is CASSPYRLGAYEQYF.

V gene TRBV30 combines with J gene TRBJ1-1, with D possibly being TRBD1 (6 bases). Germline-derived CDR1 and CDR2 are GTSNPN and SVGIG (reference sequence). Trimming cost V 5 bases and J 5 bases, with 18 bases left between them. The CDR3 extends over 14 amino acids. Here the CDR3 reads CAWVPQGRRTEAFF. In DNA form, the CDR3 reads TGTGCCTGGGTACCGCAGGGGAGAAGGACTGAAGCTTTCTTT.

A few counts support this clone. This sequence joins TRBV6-5 and TRBJ1-2; D uncertain. The ends were cut back, 4 bases at V and 2 bases at J, with 5 bases in the middle. The CDR3 length is 12 residues. Per germline, CDR1 MNHEY and CDR2 SVGAGI. CDR3 sequence reads: CASSSPNYGYTF. The CDR3 DNA sequence: TGTGCCAGCAGTTCACCGAACTATGGCTACACCTTC.

V is TRBV7-2 and J is TRBJ1-1; D is ambiguous. CDR1 is SGHTA and CDR2 is FQGNSA in the germline V gene. The V end was cut by 7 bases, the J end by 0 bases, with 18 bases between. This CDR3 is 16 amino acids long. CDR3 DNA sequence: TGTGCCAGCACCTATAAACCCGTTGGGATGAACACTGAAGCTTTCTTT. Encoded protein: CASTYKPVGMNTEAFF. Together with reference TRBV7-2 and TRBJ1-1, the CDR3 gives the full variable domain: GAGVSQSPSNKVTEKGKDVELRCDPISGHTALYWYRQSLGQGLEFLIYFQGNSAPDKSGLPSDRFSAERTGGSVSTLTIQRTQQEDSAVYLCASTYKPVGMNTEAFFGQGTRLTVV.

The V call is TRBV11-2, the J call TRBJ2-2; maybe TRBD2 (5 bases). CDR1 SGHAT and CDR2 FQNNGV come from the germline V gene. The CDR3 has 13 amino acids. Trimming took off 5 bases at V and 2 bases at J, with 6 bases between the two ends. In DNA, the CDR3 is TGTGCCAGCAGCCGGACTAACACCGGGGAGCTGTTTTTT. This encodes CASSRTNTGELFF.

The chain has TRBV9 and TRBJ2-1; 8 nucleotides line up with TRBD2. After removal of 0 bases from V and 6 bases from J, the junction contained 5 bases not matched to a gene. The CDR3 is made up of 15 amino acids. CDR1 is SGDLS, CDR2 YYNGEE, per germline. In DNA form, the CDR3 reads TGTGCCAGCAGCGTAGCGGGGGGGCCGCTCAATGAGCAGTTCTTC. The encoded protein is CASSVAGGPLNEQFF.

The CDR3 sequence: CASSSAGDRAREQYF. The CDR3 nucleotides read TGTGCCAGCAGCTCCGCGGGGGACAGGGCCCGCGAGCAGTACTTC. V is TRBV7-9 and J is TRBJ2-7, with 9 bases matching TRBD1. CDR1 and CDR2 from the germline V gene are SEHNR and FQNEAQ (reference sequence). CDR3 length: 15 residues. The V segment lost 4 bases and the J segment 6 bases; nucleotides outside the gene matches: 10.

This sequence joins TRBV19 and TRBJ1-2; a possible D gene is TRBD1 (6 bases). The V gene's germline CDR1 is LNHDA and CDR2 SQIVND (reference sequence). Trimming took off 9 bases at V and 1 base at J, with 12 bases between the two ends. CDR3 length: 13 residues. The CDR3 here is CASHRDINYGYTF. The CDR3 DNA follows: TGTGCCAGCCACCGGGACATTAACTATGGCTACACCTTC.

The rearrangement uses TRBV6-6 and TRBJ1-4; a possible D gene is TRBD1 (6 bases). Trimming removed 6 bases at V and 8 bases at J, with 16 bases between. This CDR3 has 14 amino acids. Germline CDR1 reads MNHNY; CDR2 reads SVGAGI (reference sequence). CDR3 sequence reads: CASRNRDLEEKLFF. The CDR3 nucleotides are TGTGCCAGCAGAAACAGGGATCTCGAGGAAAAACTGTTTTTT.

This chain connects TRBV27 to TRBJ1-1, with D maybe TRBD1 (5 bases). Germline values: CDR1 MNHEY, CDR2 SMNVEV (reference sequence). The CDR3 contains 14 residues. V lost 4 bases and J 2 bases, leaving 11 bases between the germline ends. In nucleotides, the CDR3 is TGTGCCAGCAGTTCCCCAGGGCTCAACACTGAAGCTTTCTTT. It specifies CASSSPGLNTEAFF.

This clone was detected only once. V and J are TRBV9 and TRBJ1-6, with D possibly matching TRBD1 (5 bases). This CDR3 has 15 residues. V shed 0 bases and J shed 3 bases, with 7 bases lying between them. Germline assignment: CDR1 SGDLS and CDR2 YYNGEE. The CDR3, as DNA: TGTGCCAGCAGCGTAGGACAGTTCTATAATTCACCCCTCCACTTT. Amino acid sequence: CASSVGQFYNSPLHF.

This clone appeared a few times. This chain joins TRBV10-1 and TRBJ2-7; 9 nucleotides align to TRBD1. CDR1 and CDR2 from the germline V gene are WNHNN and SYGVQD (reference sequence). V gave up 8 bases and J gave up 6 bases; unmatched junction bases: 8. This CDR3 contains 13 residues. CDR3 DNA sequence: TGCGCCAGCGCCGGGACAGGGAATGGCGAGCAGTACTTC. Its translation: CASAGTGNGEQYF.

The chain employs TRBV5-6 and TRBJ1-2; 12 bases match TRBD1. Germline CDR1 reads SGHDT; CDR2 reads YYEEEE. V shed 1 base and J 8 bases; nucleotides not matched to a gene: 9. This CDR3 has 16 amino acids. The CDR3 DNA is TGTGCCAGCAGCTTGTTCGGGACAGGGGGCAAACTCGGCTACACCTTC. Protein product: CASSLFGTGGKLGYTF.

This clone has just one count. V and J are TRBV29-1 and TRBJ1-1; D is uncertain. Trimming pared 3 bases from V and 4 bases from J, leaving 3 bases between. Germline CDR1 SQVTM, CDR2 ANQGSEA. This CDR3 is 10 amino acids long. CDR3 coding DNA: TGCAGCGTTGAGGGCACTGAAGCTTTCTTT. This gives the protein CSVEGTEAFF. The full variable domain, its missing parts supplied by reference TRBV29-1 and TRBJ1-1, is SAVISQKPSRDICQRGTSLTIQCQVDSQVTMMFWYRQQPGQSLTLIATANQGSEATYESGFVIDKFPISRPNLTFSTLTVSNMSPEDSSIYLCSVEGTEAFFGQGTRLTVV.

The chain is built from TRBV19 and TRBJ1-1, with D possibly being TRBD1 (6 bases). Trimming stripped 3 bases from V and 1 base from J, with 12 bases between. This CDR3 has 15 residues. Germline V gives CDR1 LNHDA, CDR2 SQIVND (reference sequence). CDR3 DNA: TGTGCCAGTAGTATGAGGGGGGCCGGGAACACTGAAGCTTTCTTT. It is translated as CASSMRGAGNTEAFF.

This chain uses TRBV28 with TRBJ1-1; 7 bases fit TRBD1. The CDR3 is 15 amino acids. Trimming removed 8 bases from V and 2 bases from J; junction bases left unmatched: 11. The germline V gene has CDR1 MDHEN and CDR2 SYDVKM. CDR3 loop: CASAVRGRRNTEAFF. The CDR3 DNA reads TGTGCCAGCGCCGTGAGGGGGCGAAGAAACACTGAAGCTTTCTTT. The whole variable domain, remainder taken from reference TRBV28 and TRBJ1-1, is DVKVTQSSRYLVKRTGEKVFLECVQDMDHENMFWYRQDPGLGLRLIYFSYDVKMKEKGDIPEGYSVSREKKERFSLILESASTNQTSMYLCASAVRGRRNTEAFFGQGTRLTVV.

In this sample, this clone turned up once. The chain joins TRBV7-2 to TRBJ2-2, with 7 bases identical to TRBD2. V trimming: 2 bases; J trimming: 6 bases; junction bases outside the gene matches: 3. Germline loops: CDR1 SGHTA, CDR2 FQGNSA. This CDR3 is built from 14 residues. CDR3 in DNA: TGTGCCAGCAGCTTATCGCGGGGGTCCGGGGAGCTGTTTTTT. Translating gives CASSLSRGSGELFF.

Concerning this clone itself: The junction departs from germline at one end; a sequencing error may be responsible. The chain links TRBV7-9 to TRBJ2-7, with a tentative D call TRBD2 (5 bases). The CDR3 consists of 16 residues. The V gene's germline CDR1 is SEHNR and CDR2 FQNEAQ (reference sequence). DNA for the CDR3: TGTGCCAGCAGCTTCGGGCGGACCCATCCCACTAGAGGTATCGAGTTC. Translating it yields CASSFGRTHPTRGIEF.

The V call is TRBV6-5, the J call TRBJ1-4; no firm D call. The ends were cut back, 6 bases at V and 2 bases at J, with 10 bases in the middle. The V gene's germline CDR1 is MNHEY and CDR2 SVGAGI. The CDR3 length is 14 residues. DNA of the CDR3: TGTGCCAGCAGCAAAGGACGGACTAATGAAAAACTGTTTTTT. Amino acid sequence: CASSKGRTNEKLFF.

This CDR3 reads CASLRGGASDTQYF. DNA of the CDR3: TGTGCCAGCCTCCGGGGGGGCGCTTCAGATACGCAGTATTTT. The J gene is TRBJ2-3, the V gene TRBV27, with 8 nucleotides matching TRBD2. Germline trimming cut 8 bases from V and 4 bases from J; bases unmatched to any gene: 8. The length of the CDR3 is 14 residues. Germline CDR1 reads MNHEY; CDR2 reads SMNVEV (reference sequence).